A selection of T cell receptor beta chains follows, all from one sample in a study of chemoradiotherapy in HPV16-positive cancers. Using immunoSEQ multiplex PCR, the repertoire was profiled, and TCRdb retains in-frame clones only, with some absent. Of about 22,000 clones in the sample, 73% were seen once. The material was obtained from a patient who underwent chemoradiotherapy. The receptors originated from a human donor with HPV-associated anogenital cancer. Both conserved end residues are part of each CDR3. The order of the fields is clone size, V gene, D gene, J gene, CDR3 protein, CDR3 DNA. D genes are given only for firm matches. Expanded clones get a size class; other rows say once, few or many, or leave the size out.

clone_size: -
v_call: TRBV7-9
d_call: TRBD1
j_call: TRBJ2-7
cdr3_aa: CASSLGQGANEQYF
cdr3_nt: TGTGCCAGCAGCTTAGGTCAGGGGGCCAACGAGCAGTACTTC

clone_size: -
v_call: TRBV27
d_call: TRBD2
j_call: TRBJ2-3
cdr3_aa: CASSAGGREADTQYF
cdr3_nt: TGTGCCAGTTCTGCGGGCGGGAGAGAGGCAGATACGCAGTATTTT

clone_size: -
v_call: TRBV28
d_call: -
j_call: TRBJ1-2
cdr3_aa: CASSPNRGFNYGYTF
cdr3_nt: TGTGCCAGCAGCCCCAATAGGGGCTTTAACTATGGCTACACCTTC

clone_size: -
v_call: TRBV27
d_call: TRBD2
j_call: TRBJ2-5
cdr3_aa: CASSLAGGQETQYF
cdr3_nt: TGTGCCAGCAGTCTAGCGGGAGGACAAGAGACCCAGTACTTC

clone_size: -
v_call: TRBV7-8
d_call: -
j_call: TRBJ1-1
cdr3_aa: CASSATNTEAFF
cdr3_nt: TGTGCCAGCAGCGCAACAAACACTGAAGCTTTCTTT

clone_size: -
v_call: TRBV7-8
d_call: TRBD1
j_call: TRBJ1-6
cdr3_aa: CASSLVRRGTGLPYNSPLHF
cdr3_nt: TGTGCCAGCAGCTTAGTACGGAGGGGGACAGGCCTCCCCTATAATTCACCCCTCCACTTT

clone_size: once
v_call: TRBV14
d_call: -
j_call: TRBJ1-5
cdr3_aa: CASSQGPGAAPQHF
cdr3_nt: TGTGCCAGCAGCCAAGGTCCAGGGGCAGCGCCCCAGCATTTT

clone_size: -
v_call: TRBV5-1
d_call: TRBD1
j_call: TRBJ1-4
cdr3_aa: CASSLVGQGVEKLFF
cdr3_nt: TGCGCCAGCAGCTTGGTAGGACAGGGGGTTGAAAAACTGTTTTTT

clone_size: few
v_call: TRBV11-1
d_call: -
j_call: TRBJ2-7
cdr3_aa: CASSLTDSDTYEQYF
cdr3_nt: TGTGCCAGCAGCCTCACGGACAGTGATACCTACGAGCAGTACTTC

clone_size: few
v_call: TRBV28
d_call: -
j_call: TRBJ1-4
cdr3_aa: CASSTGAPNEKLFF
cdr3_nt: TGTGCCAGCAGTACCGGGGCTCCTAATGAAAAACTGTTTTTT

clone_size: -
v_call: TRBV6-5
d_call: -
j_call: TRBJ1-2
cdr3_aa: CASSSVHWNLGGYTF
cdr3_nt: TGTGCCAGCAGTTCCGTCCACTGGAATTTGGGAGGCTACACCTTC

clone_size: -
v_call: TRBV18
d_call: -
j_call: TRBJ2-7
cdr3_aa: CASSPPSSYEQYF
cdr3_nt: TGTGCCAGCTCACCACCGAGCTCCTACGAGCAGTACTTC

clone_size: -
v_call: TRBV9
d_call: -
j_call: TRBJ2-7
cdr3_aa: CASSPTLGNGYEQYF
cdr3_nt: TGTGCCAGCTCACCTACGCTGGGGAATGGGTACGAGCAGTACTTC

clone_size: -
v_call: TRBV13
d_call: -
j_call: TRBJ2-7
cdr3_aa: CASSPTGTPTYEQYF
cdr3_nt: TGTGCCAGCAGCCCGACCGGGACACCCACCTACGAGCAGTACTTC

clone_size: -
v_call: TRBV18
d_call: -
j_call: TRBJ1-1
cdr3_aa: CASSYRGRMNTEAFF
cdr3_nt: TGTGCCAGCTCATACCGTGGACGGATGAACACTGAAGCTTTCTTT

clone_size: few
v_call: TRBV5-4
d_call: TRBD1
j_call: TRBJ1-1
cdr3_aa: CASSLGDREEAFF
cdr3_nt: TGTGCCAGCAGCTTGGGTGACAGGGAAGAAGCTTTCTTT

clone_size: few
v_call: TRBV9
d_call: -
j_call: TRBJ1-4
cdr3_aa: CASSVLGGKLFF
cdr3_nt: TGTGCCAGCAGCGTTCTAGGGGGAAAACTGTTTTTT

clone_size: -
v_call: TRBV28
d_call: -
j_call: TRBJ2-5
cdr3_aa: CASSLYSPPQETQYF
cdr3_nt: TGTGCCAGCAGTTTATACTCCCCGCCGCAAGAGACCCAGTACTTC